This is a list of T cell receptor beta chains from one sample in a study of technical replicates of blood from a handful of donors. Some clones are missing from TCRdb's copy, which holds only in-frame ones; the method was immunoSEQ multiplex PCR. The sample records some 94,000 clones, just under 95% being singletons. The sequencing input was T cells isolated from PBMCs. The receptor set was obtained from a human donor in good health. Both conserved end residues are part of each CDR3. Each record gives: V gene, J gene, D gene, clone size, CDR3 protein, CDR3 DNA. D genes are given only for firm matches. Clone size is stated in some rows and not others, as once, few, many or a class when expanded.

>TRBV5-1|TRBJ1-4|NA|once
CASSLGVQGNEKLFF
TGCGCCAGCAGCTTGGGTGTTCAGGGTAACGAAAAACTGTTTTTT
>TRBV7-8|TRBJ1-5|NA|NA
CASSLQEGTQPQHF
TGTGCCAGCAGCTTACAAGAGGGCACTCAGCCCCAGCATTTT
>TRBV2|TRBJ2-2|NA|NA
CASRDVGGTGELFF
TGTGCCAGCCGTGATGTGGGAGGCACCGGGGAGCTGTTTTTT
>TRBV19|TRBJ2-1|TRBD2|NA
CASSNRLAGGLQFF
TGTGCCAGTAGTAACCGGCTAGCGGGAGGATTGCAGTTCTTC
>TRBV5-4|TRBJ2-7|NA|NA
CASSLSFSYEQYF
TGTGCCAGCAGCTTGAGCTTCTCCTACGAGCAGTACTTC
>TRBV27|TRBJ1-2|TRBD1|NA
CASSLTSETGVIEGYTF
TGTGCCAGCAGTTTAACGTCCGAGACAGGGGTAATTGAGGGCTACACCTTC
>TRBV18|TRBJ2-5|NA|once
CASSPELNPTETQYF
TGTGCCAGCTCACCTGAACTTAATCCAACGGAGACCCAGTACTTC
>TRBV5-6|TRBJ2-7|NA|NA
CASSLTPSYEQYF
TGTGCCAGCAGCTTGACTCCCTCCTACGAGCAGTACTTC
>TRBV4-1|TRBJ2-1|NA|NA
CASSQAETFYNEQFF
TGCGCCAGCAGCCAAGCTGAGACTTTCTACAATGAGCAGTTCTTC
>TRBV2|TRBJ2-1|TRBD1|NA
CASSGDRGIPGQQFF
TGTGCCAGCAGTGGGGACAGGGGGATACCGGGCCAGCAGTTCTTC
>TRBV5-1|TRBJ2-7|NA|NA
CASSPNILGRGVGLAYEQYF
TGCGCCAGCAGCCCTAACATTCTAGGCAGGGGAGTAGGTTTGGCCTACGAGCAGTACTTC
>TRBV7-3|TRBJ2-6|NA|NA
CASSPLQEIRPLGANVLTF
TGTGCCAGCAGCCCCCTACAGGAGATTCGCCCCCTTGGGGCCAACGTCCTGACTTTC
>TRBV9|TRBJ1-1|NA|NA
CASSDRGNTEAFF
TGTGCCAGCAGCGATCGGGGGAACACTGAAGCTTTCTTT
>TRBV14|TRBJ2-1|TRBD2|NA
CASSQEGLAAFSYNEQFF
TGTGCCAGCAGCCAAGAAGGACTAGCGGCCTTTTCCTACAATGAGCAGTTCTTC
>TRBV7-2|TRBJ1-4|NA|NA
CASSLDRANEKLFF
TGTGCCAGCAGCTTAGACAGGGCTAATGAAAAACTGTTTTTT
>TRBV7-2|TRBJ2-7|TRBD2|NA
CASSLDLAGTYEQYF
TGTGCCAGCAGCTTAGATCTAGCGGGGACCTACGAGCAGTACTTC
>TRBV6-6|TRBJ2-7|NA|NA
CASSSLRGPDYEQYF
TGTGCCAGCAGCTCCCTCAGGGGTCCTGATTACGAGCAGTACTTC
>TRBV2|TRBJ2-7|TRBD1|NA
CASSDWDRGNYEQYF
TGTGCCAGCAGTGACTGGGACAGGGGAAACTACGAGCAGTACTTC
>TRBV6-1|TRBJ1-1|NA|NA
CASAAGLGTEAFF
TGTGCCAGCGCCGCGGGGCTGGGCACTGAAGCTTTCTTT
>TRBV15|TRBJ1-1|NA|NA
CATSSSLDSLSNTEAFF
TGTGCCACCAGCTCTAGCTTGGACTCACTGTCAAACACTGAAGCTTTCTTT
>TRBV6-5|TRBJ2-7|TRBD2|NA
CASHGTRIGYEQYF
TGTGCCAGCCATGGGACTAGAATAGGGTACGAGCAGTACTTC
>TRBV28|TRBJ2-7|TRBD2|NA
CASRITQHGRIGEQYF
TGTGCCAGCAGAATCACCCAACACGGGAGGATAGGTGAGCAGTACTTC
>TRBV7-8|TRBJ1-1|NA|NA
CASSSRGVNTEAFF
TGTGCCAGCAGCTCAAGGGGCGTTAACACTGAAGCTTTCTTT
>TRBV18|TRBJ1-1|NA|NA
CASSGQNTEAFF
TGTGCCAGCTCAGGACAGAACACTGAAGCTTTCTTT
>TRBV14|TRBJ2-2|TRBD1|NA
CASSHRGNTGELFF
TGTGCCAGCAGTCACAGGGGAAACACCGGGGAGCTGTTTTTT
>TRBV28|TRBJ2-7|TRBD1|NA
CASRQGKGEQYF
TGTGCCAGCAGACAGGGGAAGGGCGAGCAGTACTTC
>TRBV25-1|TRBJ2-1|NA|NA
CASRPLSWTDNEQFF
TGTGCCAGCAGGCCTTTGTCGTGGACAGATAATGAGCAGTTCTTC
>TRBV27|TRBJ2-1|NA|NA
CASSPARNEQFF
TGTGCCAGCAGTCCGGCGCGGAATGAGCAGTTCTTC
>TRBV29-1|TRBJ2-7|TRBD1|NA
CSVPTGGSYEQYF
TGCAGCGTCCCGACAGGGGGCTCCTACGAGCAGTACTTC
>TRBV7-3|TRBJ2-7|NA|once
CASSIFDRTRRWLYEQYF
TGTGCCAGCAGCATTTTCGACAGGACGAGGAGGTGGCTCTACGAGCAGTACTTC
>TRBV11-2|TRBJ2-7|NA|NA
CASSLAFRGPYEQYF
TGTGCCAGCAGCTTAGCGTTCAGGGGACCCTACGAGCAGTACTTC
>TRBV28|TRBJ2-4|TRBD1|NA
CASRGQLAKNIQYF
TGTGCCAGCCGGGGACAGCTAGCCAAAAACATTCAGTACTTC